This TCR beta chain emerged from a study of T cells in Graves' hyperthyroidism and ophthalmopathy (dated by TCRdb to about 2019). For the study in its entirety: Peripheral blood was sampled at the time of initial diagnosis, prior to any treatment. Following sampling, methimazole starting at 30 mg daily was given to hyperthyroidism patients, and high-dose intravenous methylprednisolone was given to ophthalmopathy patients. The 100 discovery patients were randomly divided into training and test sets at a 7:3 ratio. According to the paper, TCR Vbeta CDR3 sequencing was carried out on 135 peripheral blood samples, which came from 40 to 45 ophthalmopathy, some 73 hyperthyroidism and approximately 17 progressor patients. TCR V-J signatures able to tell the groups apart were searched for in a discovery cohort of approximately 95 patients, of whom 43 had Graves' ophthalmopathy and around 57 had stable Graves' hyperthyroidism. Prospective prediction of ophthalmopathy was tested in an independent validation cohort consisting of about 19 hyperthyroidism patients and around 17 patients who later progressed to ophthalmopathy. Thyroid tissue and blood T-cell repertoires from more than 5 Graves' hyperthyroidism patients were also compared in the study. The investigation overall reported the following: In validation, the model predicted progression to ophthalmopathy a median of about 6.5 months before onset, with over 55% sensitivity and about 75% specificity. Ophthalmopathy was separated from stable hyperthyroidism by a 13 V-J signature model, with roughly 88% sensitivity and roughly 81% specificity obtained in cross-validation and 80%/75% obtained in testing. No statistical method was used to set the sample size in advance, and investigators knew the group allocation. Most expanded thyroid clonotypes (frequency above 0.001) were also detected in blood, suggesting blood repertoires may reflect thyroid immune responses.

Stable Graves' hyperthyroidism was defined as the absence of progression to ophthalmopathy over 18 months of follow-up. Hyperthyroidism patients were newly diagnosed, with disease duration under 2 months, and aged 18 to 65 years. Patients with uncontrolled infections, other autoimmune diseases, pregnancy or lactation were excluded. Diagnoses were based on clinical symptoms, serum thyroxine and TRAb, thyroid ultrasound and orbital computed tomography. PBMCs were separated from over 9 ml of fresh peripheral blood using Ficoll-Paque density gradient centrifugation. Total RNA was extracted using Trizol reagent, and RNA quality was assessed on an Agilent 2100 Bioanalyzer. This clonotype was picked up a small number of times. The antigen this receptor binds is unknown. The input lacks base qualities; no much larger clone sits a single base away. TCR beta CDR3 regions were amplified from RNA transcripts. The TCR CDR3 was subjected to a first round of RT-PCR using the HTBI primer set and the Qiagen OneStep RT-PCR kit. A second multiplex PCR round built the libraries, followed by size selection and purification. The libraries were sequenced on an Illumina HiSeq2000 using paired-end 100 bp reads. The study's own analysis went as follows. SOAPnuke was used to process the raw data, removing reads that contained adapters or uncalled bases, had a mean Phred below 15, or lacked an exact match to the constant primer or identifier. COPE v1.2.5 was used to merge high-quality paired reads, and clonotypes were defined as unique nucleotide sequences. Clonotypes were aligned to IMGT TRBV, TRBD and TRBJ reference segments using MiTCR v1.1. Only V-J combinations with frequency above 0.0001, covering roughly 99% of repertoires, were analysed. The TCS score was defined as the ratio of F50 (clonal expansion) to E x V (chaos), calculated using BLOSUM62-based TCRdist between CDR3 peptides within each V-J. Welch's t-statistics and random forest reduced roughly 500 V-J features to under 15, which were used in a naive Bayes classifier (R e1071). The similarity between thyroid and blood repertoires was quantified using the Morisita-Horn index. The public sequencing data were trimmed at Q25 with fastp and processed into clonotypes with MiXCR by TCRdb, which kept only in-frame beta chains. Here each entry gathers all rows of one CDR3 protein and keeps the most common genes and DNA. For this entry, the V and J calls and clone size follow TCRdb and not the study's own pipeline. The sample table records about 840,000 distinct CDR3 sequences; roughly 40% of these occur just once. Clones ranked in the top ten supply approximately 8.7% of the sample.

V is cut by 2 bases and J by 5 bases, and the space between the germline ends is 7 bases. The cysteine opens and the phenylalanine closes a CDR3 of 13 amino acids. The entry retains the CDR3 DNA only, 39 bases that are in frame from base 1. Sequences MNHEY (CDR1) and SVGAGI (CDR2) are obtained from the germline V gene. This TCR was recovered from a man in his late teens or twenties with Graves' hyperthyroidism. The V and J genes are TRBV6-5 and TRBJ1-5; no confident D gene assignment can be made. Sequenced input: blood. In nucleotides, the sequence is TGTGCCAGCAGTTACGGCCCTTATCAGCCCCAGCATTTT. It specifies CASSYGPYQPQHF.